This T cell receptor (beta chain) emerged from a study of blood T cells in healthy people across ages. The authors ran a second PCR of 7 to 11 cycles using a sample-barcoded 5' primer and a J-beta primer mix. Every sample gave at least 3 million paired-end reads containing CDR3. TCRdb called the 5' RACE reads again in MiXCR, with one record for every CDR3 protein. This table holds around 2 million distinct CDR3 sequences, around 40% found once. Caucasian individuals from Russia who were healthy and aged roughly 6 to 90 acted as donors. Germline V gene lookup returns CDR1 SGHTA and CDR2 FQGNSA. This CDR3 is 14 amino acids long. V lost 3 bases to trimming and J lost 4 bases, with 12 bases between them.

The receptor was derived from a human donor in good health. V is TRBV7-2 and J is TRBJ2-5; weak D call: TRBD1 (6 bases). The sample comprised blood. The CDR3 DNA reads as TGTGCCAGCAGCTTGCAGGGGTACCGAGAGACCCAGTACTTC. Its protein is CASSLQGYRETQYF.